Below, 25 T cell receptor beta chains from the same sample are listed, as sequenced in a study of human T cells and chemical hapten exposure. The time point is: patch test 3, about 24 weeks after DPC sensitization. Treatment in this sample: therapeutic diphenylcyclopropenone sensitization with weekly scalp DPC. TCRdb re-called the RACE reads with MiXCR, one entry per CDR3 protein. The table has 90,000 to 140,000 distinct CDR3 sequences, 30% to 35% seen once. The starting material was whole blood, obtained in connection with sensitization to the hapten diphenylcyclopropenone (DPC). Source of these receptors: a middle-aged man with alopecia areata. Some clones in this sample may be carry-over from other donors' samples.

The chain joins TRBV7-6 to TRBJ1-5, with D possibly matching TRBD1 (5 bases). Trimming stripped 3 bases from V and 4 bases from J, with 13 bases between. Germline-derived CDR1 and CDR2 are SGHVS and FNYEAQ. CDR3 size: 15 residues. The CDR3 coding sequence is TGTGCCAGCAGCTTGTCGAATCAGGGAAATCAGCCCCAGCATTTT. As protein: CASSLSNQGNQPQHF.

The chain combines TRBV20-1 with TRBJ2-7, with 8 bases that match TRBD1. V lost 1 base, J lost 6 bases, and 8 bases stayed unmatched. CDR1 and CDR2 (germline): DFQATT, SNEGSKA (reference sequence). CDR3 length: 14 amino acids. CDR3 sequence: CSARADRVGSEQYF. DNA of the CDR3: TGCAGTGCTAGAGCGGACAGGGTAGGGTCCGAGCAGTACTTC.

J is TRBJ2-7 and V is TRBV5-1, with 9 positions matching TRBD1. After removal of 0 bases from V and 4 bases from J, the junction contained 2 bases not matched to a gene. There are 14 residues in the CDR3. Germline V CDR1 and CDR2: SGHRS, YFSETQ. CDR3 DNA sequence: TGCGCCAGCAGCTTGGATGGACAGGGGTACGAGCAGTACGTC. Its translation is CASSLDGQGYEQYV.

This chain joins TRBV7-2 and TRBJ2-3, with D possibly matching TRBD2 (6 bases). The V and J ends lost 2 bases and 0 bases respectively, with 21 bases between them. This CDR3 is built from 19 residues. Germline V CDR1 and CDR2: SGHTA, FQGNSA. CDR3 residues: CASSLSRPGAYRSTDTQYF. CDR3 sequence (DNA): TGTGCCAGCAGCTTATCGAGACCGGGAGCCTACCGCAGCACAGATACGCAGTATTTT.

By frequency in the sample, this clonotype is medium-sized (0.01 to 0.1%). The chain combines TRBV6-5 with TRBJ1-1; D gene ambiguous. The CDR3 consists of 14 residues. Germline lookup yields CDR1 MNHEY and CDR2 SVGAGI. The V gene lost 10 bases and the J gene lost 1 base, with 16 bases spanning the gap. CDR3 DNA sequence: TGTGCCACCCACGTCGGACTGACGAACACTGAAGCTTTCTTT. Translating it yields CATHVGLTNTEAFF.

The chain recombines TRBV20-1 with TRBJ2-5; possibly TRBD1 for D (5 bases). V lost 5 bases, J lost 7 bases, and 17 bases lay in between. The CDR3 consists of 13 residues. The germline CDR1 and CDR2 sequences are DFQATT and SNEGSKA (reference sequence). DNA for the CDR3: TGCAGTGCTTCCCTGACAGTTTTGGGGACCCAGTACTTC. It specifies CSASLTVLGTQYF.

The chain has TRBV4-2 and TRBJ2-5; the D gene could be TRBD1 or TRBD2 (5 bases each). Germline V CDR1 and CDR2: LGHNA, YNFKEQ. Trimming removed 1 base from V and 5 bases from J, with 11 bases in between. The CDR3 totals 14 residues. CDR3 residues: CASSQGGVGETQYF. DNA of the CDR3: TGTGCCAGCAGCCAAGGAGGGGTCGGGGAGACCCAGTACTTC.

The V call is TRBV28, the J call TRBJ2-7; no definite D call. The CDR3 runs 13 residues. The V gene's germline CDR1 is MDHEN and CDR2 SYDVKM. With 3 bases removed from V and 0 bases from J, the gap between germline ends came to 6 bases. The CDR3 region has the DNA TGTGCCAGCAGTTTTCCAAACTCCTACGAGCAGTACTTC. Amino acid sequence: CASSFPNSYEQYF.

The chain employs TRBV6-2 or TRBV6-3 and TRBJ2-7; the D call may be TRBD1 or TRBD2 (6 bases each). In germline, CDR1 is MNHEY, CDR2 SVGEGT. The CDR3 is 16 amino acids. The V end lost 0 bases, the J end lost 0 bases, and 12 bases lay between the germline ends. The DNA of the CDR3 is TGTGCCAGCAGTTACTCACGGGGGCCGTCCTCCTACGAGCAGTACTTC. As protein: CASSYSRGPSSYEQYF.

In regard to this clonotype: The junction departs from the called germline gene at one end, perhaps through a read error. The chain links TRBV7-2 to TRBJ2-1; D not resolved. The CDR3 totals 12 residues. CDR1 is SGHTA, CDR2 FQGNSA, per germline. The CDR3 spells CASSSLGSEEFF. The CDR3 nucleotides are TGTGCCAGCAGTTCCCTGGGAAGTGAGGAGTTCTTC.

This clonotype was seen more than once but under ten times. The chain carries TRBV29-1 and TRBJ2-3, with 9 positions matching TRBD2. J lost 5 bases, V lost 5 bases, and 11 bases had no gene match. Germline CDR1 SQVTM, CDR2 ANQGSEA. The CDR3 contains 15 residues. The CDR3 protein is CSVKAVAGVVDTQYF. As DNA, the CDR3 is TGCAGCGTTAAAGCGGTAGCGGGAGTGGTAGATACGCAGTATTTT.

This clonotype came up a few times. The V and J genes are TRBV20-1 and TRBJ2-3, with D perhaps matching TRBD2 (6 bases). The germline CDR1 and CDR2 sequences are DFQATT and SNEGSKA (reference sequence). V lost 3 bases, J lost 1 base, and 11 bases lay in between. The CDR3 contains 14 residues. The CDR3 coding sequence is TGCAGTGCTAGCGCGCAGCGGGGCACAGATACGCAGTATTTT. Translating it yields CSASAQRGTDTQYF.

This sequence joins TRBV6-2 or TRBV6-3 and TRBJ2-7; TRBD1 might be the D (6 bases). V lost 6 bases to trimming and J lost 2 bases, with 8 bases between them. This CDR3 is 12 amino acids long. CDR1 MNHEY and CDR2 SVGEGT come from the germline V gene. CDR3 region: CASSQGPYEQYF. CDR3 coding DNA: TGTGCCAGCAGCCAGGGGCCCTACGAGCAGTACTTC.

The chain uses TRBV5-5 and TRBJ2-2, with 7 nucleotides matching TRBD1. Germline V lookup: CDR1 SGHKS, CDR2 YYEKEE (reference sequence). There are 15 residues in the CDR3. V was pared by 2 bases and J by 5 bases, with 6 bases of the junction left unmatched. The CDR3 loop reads CASSFTGDLTGELFF. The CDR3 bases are TGTGCCAGCAGCTTCACAGGGGACCTAACCGGGGAGCTGTTTTTT.

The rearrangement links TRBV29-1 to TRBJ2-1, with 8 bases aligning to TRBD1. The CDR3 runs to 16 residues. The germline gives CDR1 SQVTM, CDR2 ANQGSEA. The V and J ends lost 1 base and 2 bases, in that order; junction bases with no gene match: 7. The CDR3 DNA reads TGCAGCGTTGAAGGCGGGACAGGCCTACCCTACAATGAGCAGTTCTTC. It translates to CSVEGGTGLPYNEQFF.

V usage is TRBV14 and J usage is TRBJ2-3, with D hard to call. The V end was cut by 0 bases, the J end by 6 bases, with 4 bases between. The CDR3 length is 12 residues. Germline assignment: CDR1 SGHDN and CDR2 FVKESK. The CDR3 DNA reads TGTGCCAGCAGCCAAGAATTGGATACGCAGTATTTT. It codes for CASSQELDTQYF. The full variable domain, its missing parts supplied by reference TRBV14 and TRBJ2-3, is EAGVTQFPSHSVIEKGQTVTLRCDPISGHDNLYWYRRVMGKEIKFLLHFVKESKQDESGMPNNRFLAERTGGTYSTLKVQPAELEDSGVYFCASSQELDTQYFGPGTRLTVL.

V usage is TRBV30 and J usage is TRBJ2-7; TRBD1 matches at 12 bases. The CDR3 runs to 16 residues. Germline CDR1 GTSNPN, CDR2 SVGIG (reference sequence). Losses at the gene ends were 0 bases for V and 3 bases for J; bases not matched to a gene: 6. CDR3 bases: TGTGCCTGGAGTGTATGGGGGACAGGGGGCCGCTACGAGCAGTACTTC. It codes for CAWSVWGTGGRYEQYF.

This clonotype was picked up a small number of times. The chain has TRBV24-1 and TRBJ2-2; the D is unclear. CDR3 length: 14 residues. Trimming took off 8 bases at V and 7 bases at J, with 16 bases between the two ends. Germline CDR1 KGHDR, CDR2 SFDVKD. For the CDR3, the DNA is TGTGCCACCAAAAGCGAGGTTCAAGGCGGGGAGCTGTTTTTT. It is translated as CATKSEVQGGELFF.

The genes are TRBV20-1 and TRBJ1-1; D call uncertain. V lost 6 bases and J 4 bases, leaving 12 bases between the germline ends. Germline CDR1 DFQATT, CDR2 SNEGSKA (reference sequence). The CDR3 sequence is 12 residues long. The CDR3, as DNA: TGCAGTGCCTCACAACAGTTCACTGAAGCTTTCTTT. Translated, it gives CSASQQFTEAFF.

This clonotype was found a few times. CDR3 sequence: CASSSRTSGGGTGELFF. The CDR3 DNA follows: TGTGCCAGCAGTTCCCGGACTAGCGGAGGCGGCACCGGGGAGCTGTTTTTT. The gene calls are TRBV12-3 or TRBV12-4 and TRBJ2-2, with 10 bases identical to TRBD2. J lost 4 bases, V lost 4 bases, and 9 bases had no gene match. This CDR3 is 17 amino acids long.

DNA of the CDR3: TGTGCCAGCAGCTTAGATCGGCTAGCGGGGGGCAATGAGCAGTTCTTC. It codes for CASSLDRLAGGNEQFF. This sequence joins TRBV7-2 and TRBJ2-1, with TRBD2 matching over 11 bases. V lost 1 base and J lost 6; bases outside the gene matches: 5. The CDR3 contains 16 residues. Germline V gene sequence: CDR1 SGHTA, CDR2 FQGNSA.

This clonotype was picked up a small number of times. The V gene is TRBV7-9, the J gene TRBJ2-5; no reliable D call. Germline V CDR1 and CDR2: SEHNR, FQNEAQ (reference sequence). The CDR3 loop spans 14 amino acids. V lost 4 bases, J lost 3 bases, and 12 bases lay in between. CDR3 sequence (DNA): TGTGCCAGCAGCTCAGTCAGGTGGAAAGAGACCCAGTACTTC. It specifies CASSSVRWKETQYF.

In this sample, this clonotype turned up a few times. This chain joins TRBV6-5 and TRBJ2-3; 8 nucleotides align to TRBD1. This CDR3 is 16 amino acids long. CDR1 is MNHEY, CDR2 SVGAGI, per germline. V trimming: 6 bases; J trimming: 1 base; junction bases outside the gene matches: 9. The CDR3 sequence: CASRPLPGQGTDTQYF. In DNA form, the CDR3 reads TGTGCCAGCAGGCCTCTCCCGGGACAGGGCACAGATACGCAGTATTTT.

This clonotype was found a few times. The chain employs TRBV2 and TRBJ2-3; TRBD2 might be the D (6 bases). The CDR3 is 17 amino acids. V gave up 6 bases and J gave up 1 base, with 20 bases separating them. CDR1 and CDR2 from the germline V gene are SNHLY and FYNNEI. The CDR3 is CASSGETSFIRTDTQYF. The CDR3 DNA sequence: TGTGCCAGCAGCGGGGAAACTAGCTTCATTCGCACAGATACGCAGTATTTT. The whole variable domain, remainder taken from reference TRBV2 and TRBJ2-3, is EPEVTQTPSHQVTQMGQEVILRCVPISNHLYFYWYRQILGQKVEFLVSFYNNEISEKSEIFDDQFSVERPDGSNFTLKIRSTKLEDSAMYFCASSGETSFIRTDTQYFGPGTRLTVL.

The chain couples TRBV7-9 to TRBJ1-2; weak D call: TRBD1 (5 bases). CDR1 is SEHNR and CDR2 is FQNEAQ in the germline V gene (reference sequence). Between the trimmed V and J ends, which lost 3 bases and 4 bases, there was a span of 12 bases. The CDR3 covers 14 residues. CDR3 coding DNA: TGTGCCAGCAGCTTCGACTCCGGGGGCTATGGCTACACCTTC. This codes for CASSFDSGGYGYTF.